Following are 22 T cell receptor beta chains from one sample sequenced in a study of technical replicates of blood from a handful of donors. Profiling relied on immunoSEQ multiplex PCR, and the TCRdb table lists in-frame clones only, not all of them. The table lists 40,000 to 55,000 clones, around 95% of them singletons, with 0.39% in the top ten. Sequencing was done on a sample of T cells isolated from PBMCs. The receptors were sampled from a human donor in good health.

The J gene is TRBJ2-1, the V gene TRBV2; unclear D gene. The germline V gene has CDR1 SNHLY and CDR2 FYNNEI. The CDR3 runs 15 residues. V was cut by 4 bases and J by 3 bases, with 13 bases left in between. CDR3: CASSVIGSIYNEQFF. The DNA for the CDR3 is TGTGCCAGCAGTGTGATCGGGTCCATCTACAATGAGCAGTTCTTC.

The chain is built from TRBV19 and TRBJ1-5; 11 positions agree with TRBD1. The junction had 0 bases not matched to a gene; V was cut back by 1 base and J by 7 bases. In germline, CDR1 is LNHDA, CDR2 SQIVND (reference sequence). The CDR3 loop spans 14 amino acids. The CDR3 here is CASSIGTGGQPQHF. In DNA, the CDR3 is TGTGCCAGTAGTATAGGGACAGGGGGCCAGCCCCAGCATTTT.

This chain links TRBV6-5 with TRBJ1-2, with 9 bases matching TRBD1. This CDR3 comprises 15 residues. Germline V gene data show CDR1 as MNHEY and CDR2 as SVGAGI. V shed 6 bases and J 5 bases; nucleotides not matched to a gene: 10. The CDR3 region is CASRRPGQGQYGYTF. In DNA form, the CDR3 reads TGTGCCAGCAGAAGACCGGGACAGGGCCAATATGGCTACACCTTC.

This chain joins TRBV18 and TRBJ1-2; 8 bases line up with TRBD1. Germline V gene lookup returns CDR1 KGHSH and CDR2 LQKENI. With 5 bases clipped from V and 5 bases from J, the junction kept 7 bases outside the gene matches. The CDR3 has 14 residues. CDR3 in amino acids: CASSSSTGAYGYTF. Written as DNA, the CDR3 is TGTGCCAGCTCATCCTCGACAGGGGCTTATGGCTACACCTTC.

This rearrangement joins TRBV28 to TRBJ2-7; the match to TRBD2 covers 12 bases. Germline values: CDR1 MDHEN, CDR2 SYDVKM. The CDR3 is made up of 14 amino acids. Trimming took 4 bases from V and 2 from J; bases not matched to a gene: 0. CDR3 sequence (DNA): TGTGCCAGCAGTTCTAGCGGGAGGGCCTACGAGCAGTACTTC. This gives the protein CASSSSGRAYEQYF.

The V gene is TRBV6-5, the J gene TRBJ2-1; D ambiguous. Trimming took off 4 bases at V and 0 bases at J, with 10 bases between the two ends. The CDR3 runs to 15 residues. Germline V lookup: CDR1 MNHEY, CDR2 SVGAGI. The DNA of the CDR3 is TGTGCCAGCAGTTTGGCGGAGACCTCCTACAATGAGCAGTTCTTC. This codes for CASSLAETSYNEQFF.

This chain joins TRBV2 and TRBJ1-5; D gene ambiguous. Trimming took 6 bases from V and 3 from J, leaving 15 bases between them. This CDR3 region has 15 residues. Looked up from germline, CDR1 is SNHLY and CDR2 is FYNNEI. The chain's CDR3 is CASSPGEFTNQPQHF. The CDR3 DNA reads TGTGCCAGCAGCCCGGGAGAATTCACCAATCAGCCCCAGCATTTT. The variable domain in full, completed from reference TRBV2 and TRBJ1-5, reads EPEVTQTPSHQVTQMGQEVILRCVPISNHLYFYWYRQILGQKVEFLVSFYNNEISEKSEIFDDQFSVERPDGSNFTLKIRSTKLEDSAMYFCASSPGEFTNQPQHFGDGTRLSIL.

The CDR3 protein is CASSLWVPGGFGEQPQHF. CDR3 DNA sequence: TGTGCCAGCAGTTTGTGGGTCCCGGGGGGCTTTGGGGAACAGCCCCAGCATTTT. This chain joins TRBV27 and TRBJ1-5; D is possibly TRBD1 (6 bases). The CDR3 consists of 18 residues. Germline V gene data show CDR1 as MNHEY and CDR2 as SMNVEV (reference sequence). Trimming took off 3 bases at V and 7 bases at J, with 25 bases between the two ends.

This chain uses TRBV11-1 with TRBJ2-7; perhaps TRBD1 as D (7 bases). V lost 5 bases to trimming and J lost 2 bases, with 16 bases between them. Germline V gene sequence: CDR1 SGHAT, CDR2 FQDESV (reference sequence). This CDR3 region has 15 residues. Here the CDR3 reads CASSKSQGGTYEQYF. CDR3 sequence (DNA): TGTGCCAGCAGCAAAAGTCAGGGGGGTACCTACGAGCAGTACTTC.

This clone was picked up one time. The CDR3 region is CFSDFGSNLDQPQHF. Written as DNA, the CDR3 is TGTTTTTCGGACTTTGGGTCCAATCTCGATCAGCCCCAGCATTTT. The chain uses TRBV28 and TRBJ1-5; D is uncertain. There are 15 residues in the CDR3. Looked up from germline, CDR1 is MDHEN and CDR2 is SYDVKM.

The rearrangement uses TRBV29-1 and TRBJ2-2; D gene unclear. Germline CDR1 SQVTM, CDR2 ANQGSEA. The CDR3 loop spans 12 amino acids. V was clipped by 7 bases and J by 2 bases, with 8 bases between them. The CDR3 sequence: CSAASNTGELFF. The CDR3 bases are TGCAGCGCCGCCAGTAACACCGGGGAGCTGTTTTTT.

The V call is TRBV7-6, the J call TRBJ1-1, with a possible D match to TRBD1 (5 bases). The germline V gene has CDR1 SGHVS and CDR2 FNYEAQ. Trimming took off 1 base at V and 3 bases at J, with 21 bases between the two ends. CDR3 length: 18 residues. This chain's CDR3 is CASSLEPSDTLTYTEAFF. The CDR3 DNA is TGTGCCAGCAGCTTAGAGCCATCGGACACCCTAACCTACACTGAAGCTTTCTTT.

The chain links TRBV6-5 to TRBJ2-7; 7 bases are shared with TRBD2. The trim removed 5 bases at V and 0 bases at J, leaving 7 bases unmatched. Germline V CDR1 and CDR2: MNHEY, SVGAGI. The CDR3 spans 15 residues. This CDR3 reads CASSSGTKVSYEQYF. The CDR3 region has the DNA TGTGCCAGCAGTAGCGGGACTAAGGTCTCCTACGAGCAGTACTTC.

The rearrangement joins TRBV29-1 to TRBJ1-1, with D unresolved. Germline V gene lookup returns CDR1 SQVTM and CDR2 ANQGSEA. CDR3 length equals 11 residues. V dropped 6 bases and J dropped 0 bases, with 5 bases sitting between them. The CDR3 is CSVRVNTEAFF. The CDR3 bases are TGCAGCGTGCGGGTGAACACTGAAGCTTTCTTT.

The chain joins TRBV6-4 to TRBJ1-4, with D possibly TRBD1 on 5 matching bases. Trimming cost V 11 bases and J 2 bases, with 15 bases left between them. CDR3 length equals 14 residues. Germline V gives CDR1 MRHNA, CDR2 SNTAGT. In DNA form, the CDR3 reads TGTGCCGGCCTAGTTGGGGCGACTAATGAAAAACTGTTTTTT. Translated, it gives CAGLVGATNEKLFF.

This chain connects TRBV5-6 to TRBJ2-2; 9 bases align to TRBD2. The germline CDR1 and CDR2 sequences are SGHDT and YYEEEE. The V segment lost 4 bases and the J segment 3 bases; nucleotides outside the gene matches: 4. The CDR3 covers 15 residues. The CDR3 sequence: CASSDGLAHTGELFF. The CDR3 DNA reads TGTGCCAGCAGCGACGGACTAGCGCACACCGGGGAGCTGTTTTTT. Together with reference TRBV5-6 and TRBJ2-2, the CDR3 gives the full variable domain: DAGVTQSPTHLIKTRGQQVTLRCSPKSGHDTVSWYQQALGQGPQFIFQYYEEEERQRGNFPDRFSGHQFPNYSSELNVNALLLGDSALYLCASSDGLAHTGELFFGEGSRLTVL.

This sequence joins TRBV28 and TRBJ1-2, with D possibly matching TRBD1 (5 bases). The CDR3 sequence is 13 residues long. V was pared by 7 bases and J by 6 bases, with 15 bases between. Germline V gene data show CDR1 as MDHEN and CDR2 as SYDVKM. CDR3 in amino acids: CASITPRGNGYTF. DNA for the CDR3: TGTGCCAGCATAACCCCCCGGGGGAATGGCTACACCTTC.

This clone is a singleton in its sample. The chain links TRBV5-1 to TRBJ2-7; 7 bases are shared with TRBD1. This CDR3 region has 15 residues. V was pared by 7 bases and J by 1 base, with 11 bases of the junction left unmatched. Germline V gene sequence: CDR1 SGHRS, CDR2 YFSETQ. The DNA for the CDR3 is TGCGCCAGCGGCGAACAGGGGTCCCTTTCCTACGAGCAGTACTTC. It translates to CASGEQGSLSYEQYF.

V is TRBV7-2 and J is TRBJ2-5; tentatively, D is TRBD2 (6 bases). This CDR3 has 13 residues. Trimming shortened V by 1 base and J by 5 bases, and 8 bases separated the two germline ends. The germline V gene has CDR1 SGHTA and CDR2 FQGNSA. The CDR3 DNA is TGTGCCAGCAGCTTAGGGGAGGCGGAGACCCAGTACTTC. It specifies CASSLGEAETQYF.

V and J are TRBV7-6 and TRBJ2-7, with TRBD2 matching over 14 bases. The V and J ends lost 6 bases and 7 bases, in that order; junction bases with no gene match: 8. CDR3 length: 15 residues. Germline V CDR1 and CDR2: SGHVS, FNYEAQ. CDR3 coding DNA: TGTGCCAGCAGGCCGACTAGCGGGAGGGCCGGAGAGCAGTACTTC. It specifies CASRPTSGRAGEQYF.

This chain joins TRBV2 and TRBJ2-2, with a weak D call TRBD2 (5 bases). Germline V lookup: CDR1 SNHLY, CDR2 FYNNEI. The CDR3 runs 11 residues. Trimming shortened V by 7 bases and J by 6 bases, and 6 bases separated the two germline ends. The CDR3 is CASKAAGELFF. Here the CDR3 DNA reads TGTGCCAGCAAAGCGGCCGGGGAGCTGTTTTTT. Based on the CDR3 plus reference TRBV2 and TRBJ2-2, the full variable domain is EPEVTQTPSHQVTQMGQEVILRCVPISNHLYFYWYRQILGQKVEFLVSFYNNEISEKSEIFDDQFSVERPDGSNFTLKIRSTKLEDSAMYFCASKAAGELFFGEGSRLTVL.

The rearrangement uses TRBV15 and TRBJ1-3, with D perhaps matching TRBD1 (6 bases). Between the trimmed V and J ends, which lost 1 base and 8 bases, there was a span of 12 bases. This CDR3 contains 14 residues. From germline, CDR1 is LNHNV and CDR2 YYDKDF (reference sequence). This CDR3 reads CATSRVNRVDTIYF. The CDR3 coding sequence is TGTGCCACCAGCAGAGTCAACAGGGTGGACACCATATATTTT. The full variable domain, rest sourced from reference TRBV15 and TRBJ1-3, is DAMVIQNPRYQVTQFGKPVTLSCSQTLNHNVMYWYQQKSSQAPKLLFHYYDKDFNNEADTPDNFQSRRPNTSFCFLDIRSPGLGDTAMYLCATSRVNRVDTIYFGEGSWLTVV.